The 32 T cell receptor beta chains listed next were all sequenced from one sample in a study of blood T cell repertoires in COVID-19. Produced via immunoSEQ multiplex PCR; TCRdb's table is partial and in-frame only. The sample carries about 200,000 clones, around 86% recorded once. The sequenced sample consisted of peripheral blood. These TCRs come from a man aged 55 to 70 who had recovered from COVID-19.

In its sample, this clone was seen once. This chain connects TRBV5-1 to TRBJ2-5; no reliable D call. The CDR3 extends over 13 amino acids. Germline V lookup: CDR1 SGHRS, CDR2 YFSETQ. Trimming pared 0 bases from V and 7 bases from J, leaving 10 bases between. The CDR3 sequence: CASSLGEVGTQYF. The CDR3 region has the DNA TGCGCCAGCAGCTTGGGTGAGGTGGGGACCCAGTACTTC.

The chain employs TRBV18 and TRBJ2-4; a weak D match, TRBD2 (5 bases). V lost 4 bases, J lost 0 bases, and 13 bases lay in between. CDR3 length equals 16 residues. Germline CDR1 is KGHSH and CDR2 is LQKENI. As DNA, the CDR3 is TGTGCCAGCTCACATCGGGATACCCTAGCCAAAAACATTCAGTACTTC. Protein: CASSHRDTLAKNIQYF.

V usage is TRBV6-2 or TRBV6-3 and J usage is TRBJ2-7; 9 nucleotides match TRBD1. V trimming: 4 bases; J trimming: 3 bases; junction bases outside the gene matches: 7. The CDR3 has 15 residues. The germline V gene has CDR1 MNHEY and CDR2 SVGEGT. This CDR3 reads CASSFYRGLNYEQYF. The CDR3 nucleotides are TGTGCCAGCAGTTTCTACAGGGGGCTAAACTACGAGCAGTACTTC.

This chain connects TRBV18 to TRBJ2-1; D not resolved. Germline V gene lookup returns CDR1 KGHSH and CDR2 LQKENI. V was trimmed by 2 bases and J by 6 bases, leaving 5 bases between them. This CDR3 region has 12 residues. CDR3 nucleotides: TGTGCCAGCTCACCAACGAGCAATGAGCAGTTCTTC. This codes for CASSPTSNEQFF. Looking up the rest from reference TRBV18 and TRBJ2-1 gives the full variable domain: NAGVMQNPRHLVRRRGQEARLRCSPMKGHSHVYWYRQLPEEGLKFMVYLQKENIIDESGMPKERFSAEFPKEGPSILRIQQVVRGDSAAYFCASSPTSNEQFFGPGTRLTVL.

The chain carries TRBV24-1 and TRBJ1-2; no clear D gene. Per the germline V gene, CDR1 is KGHDR and CDR2 is SFDVKD. This CDR3 comprises 14 residues. V was cut by 3 bases and J by 4 bases, with 11 bases left in between. CDR3 residues: CATSDPGSGYGYTF. Here the CDR3 DNA reads TGTGCCACCAGTGATCCCGGTAGTGGCTATGGCTACACCTTC.

With regard to this clone: Other DNA sequences in the sample encode the same CDR3. The CDR3 loop reads CASSPFGTGQETQYF. The CDR3 coding sequence is TGTGCCAGCTCACCATTCGGGACAGGGCAAGAGACCCAGTACTTC. V gene TRBV18 combines with J gene TRBJ2-5; TRBD1 aligns across 9 bases. This CDR3 spans 15 amino acids. The V segment lost 2 bases and the J segment 2 bases; nucleotides outside the gene matches: 3. Germline CDR1 reads KGHSH; CDR2 reads LQKENI.

The chain employs TRBV19 and TRBJ1-5, with D tentatively TRBD1 (6 bases). Trimming stripped 1 base from V and 7 bases from J, with 14 bases between. The CDR3 contains 15 residues. Germline V gene data show CDR1 as LNHDA and CDR2 as SQIVND (reference sequence). Here the CDR3 reads CASSIGGGRVQPQHF. The DNA for the CDR3 is TGTGCCAGTAGTATAGGCGGGGGCAGGGTCCAGCCCCAGCATTTT.

This chain connects TRBV25-1 to TRBJ1-3; TRBD1 matches at 8 bases. V was clipped by 4 bases and J by 2 bases; unmatched bases: 7. There are 16 residues in the CDR3. The germline V gene encodes CDR1 MGHDK and CDR2 SYGVNS. The CDR3 DNA reads as TGTGCCAGCAGTGTTTTTGGACAGGGTGCTGGAAACACCATATATTTT. Translating gives CASSVFGQGAGNTIYF. Filled out from reference TRBV25-1 and TRBJ1-3, the complete variable domain reads EADIYQTPRYLVIGTGKKITLECSQTMGHDKMYWYQQDPGMELHLIHYSYGVNSTEKGDLSSESTVSRIRTEHFPLTLESARPSHTSQYLCASSVFGQGAGNTIYFGEGSWLTVV.

The rearrangement joins TRBV27 to TRBJ2-7, with D possibly matching TRBD1 (5 bases). From germline, CDR1 is MNHEY and CDR2 SMNVEV (reference sequence). The CDR3 is 13 amino acids. V lost 6 bases, J lost 3 bases, and 12 bases lay in between. The chain's CDR3 is CASSSLDSYEQYF. CDR3 nucleotides: TGTGCCAGCAGCTCTCTTGACAGCTACGAGCAGTACTTC.

The chain has TRBV7-3 and TRBJ2-1; TRBD1 aligns across 8 bases. V lost 5 bases, J lost 3 bases, and 6 bases stayed unmatched. The CDR3 contains 15 residues. Germline CDR1 and CDR2: SGHTA and FQGTGA. CDR3 protein: CASSPGTGHYNEQFF. The CDR3 nucleotides are TGTGCCAGCAGCCCCGGGACAGGCCACTACAATGAGCAGTTCTTC.

This clone occurred a few times. The chain is built from TRBV19 and TRBJ2-5; D possibly corresponds to TRBD1 (6 bases). The germline gives CDR1 LNHDA, CDR2 SQIVND (reference sequence). CDR3 length: 11 residues. V was cut by 6 bases and J by 7 bases, with 9 bases left in between. The CDR3, as DNA: TGTGCCAGTAGGGGGGCTGGGACCCAGTACTTC. Translated, it gives CASRGAGTQYF.

The genes are TRBV28 and TRBJ1-1; D gene ambiguous. The CDR3 sequence is 14 residues long. The germline V and J ends were trimmed by 2 bases and 2 bases, with 9 bases remaining between them. Germline CDR1 MDHEN, CDR2 SYDVKM. CDR3 residues: CASSLGGVNTEAFF. The CDR3, as DNA: TGTGCCAGCAGTTTAGGAGGTGTCAACACTGAAGCTTTCTTT. Complete variable domain (other parts from reference TRBV28 and TRBJ1-1): DVKVTQSSRYLVKRTGEKVFLECVQDMDHENMFWYRQDPGLGLRLIYFSYDVKMKEKGDIPEGYSVSREKKERFSLILESASTNQTSMYLCASSLGGVNTEAFFGQGTRLTVV.

The rearrangement uses TRBV4-3 and TRBJ2-3, with 13 bases fitting TRBD2. This CDR3 spans 19 amino acids. The junction had 11 bases not matched to a gene; V was cut back by 1 base and J by 4 bases. Germline CDR1 reads LGHNA; CDR2 reads YSLEER. The CDR3 DNA follows: TGCGCCAGCAGCCAAGCTACTAGCGGGAGGGCCTTTCCCCCAGATACGCAGTATTTT. Protein: CASSQATSGRAFPPDTQYF.

V gene TRBV7-2 combines with J gene TRBJ2-6; D perhaps matches TRBD2 (5 bases). The CDR3 contains 15 residues. Trimming pared 5 bases from V and 1 base from J, leaving 9 bases between. Germline-derived CDR1 and CDR2 are SGHTA and FQGNSA. The CDR3 DNA is TGTGCCAGCAGCACATCGGGGTCTGGGGCCAACGTCCTGACTTTC. This codes for CASSTSGSGANVLTF. The variable domain in full, completed from reference TRBV7-2 and TRBJ2-6, reads GAGVSQSPSNKVTEKGKDVELRCDPISGHTALYWYRQSLGQGLEFLIYFQGNSAPDKSGLPSDRFSAERTGGSVSTLTIQRTQQEDSAVYLCASSTSGSGANVLTFGAGSRLTVL.

CDR3 DNA sequence: TGTGCCAGCAGTCATAATCCAGGGGACACCTACGAGCAGTACTTC. It encodes CASSHNPGDTYEQYF. This chain connects TRBV11-1 to TRBJ2-7; possibly TRBD1 for D (6 bases). Between the trimmed V and J ends, which lost 6 bases and 2 bases, there was a span of 17 bases. In germline, CDR1 is SGHAT, CDR2 FQDESV (reference sequence). This CDR3 is built from 15 residues.

This rearrangement joins TRBV4-2 to TRBJ2-5; 7 nucleotides match TRBD2. Trimming cost V 1 base and J 2 bases; bases outside gene matches: 7. In germline, CDR1 is LGHNA, CDR2 YNFKEQ. The CDR3 runs 16 residues. The CDR3 protein is CASSQGEGRFQETQYF. CDR3 sequence (DNA): TGTGCCAGCAGCCAAGGGGAGGGGCGATTTCAAGAGACCCAGTACTTC.

V and J are TRBV7-8 and TRBJ2-5; 8 bases are a match to TRBD2. Per germline, CDR1 SGHVS and CDR2 FQNEAQ. The CDR3 contains 17 residues. The V segment lost 5 bases and the J segment 4 bases; nucleotides outside the gene matches: 15. This CDR3 reads CASSLQGIAGSSETQYF. The CDR3 nucleotides are TGTGCCAGCAGCCTCCAGGGGATAGCGGGGAGTTCAGAGACCCAGTACTTC.

The V call is TRBV14, the J call TRBJ1-1, with a weak D call TRBD1 (5 bases). This CDR3 has 15 amino acids. The germline V gene encodes CDR1 SGHDN and CDR2 FVKESK. Trimming took 1 base from V and 5 from J, leaving 14 bases between them. CDR3 sequence (DNA): TGTGCCAGCAGCCAAGTGAAGGGGCAGAGAACTGAAGCTTTCTTT. Encoded protein: CASSQVKGQRTEAFF.

This clone occurred a few times. This chain joins TRBV19 and TRBJ2-1, with a tentative D call TRBD2 (6 bases). The germline V gene encodes CDR1 LNHDA and CDR2 SQIVND (reference sequence). This CDR3 has 13 amino acids. Trimming took off 3 bases at V and 7 bases at J, with 10 bases between the two ends. DNA for the CDR3: TGTGCCAGTAGTATCCGGACTACAAATGAGCAGTTCTTC. Translating gives CASSIRTTNEQFF.

This rearrangement joins TRBV3-1 (or the pseudogene TRBV3-2) to TRBJ2-1, with 7 bases identical to TRBD1. This CDR3 is built from 15 residues. Per germline, CDR1 LGHDT and CDR2 YNNKEL (reference sequence). The junction had 9 bases not matched to a gene; V was cut back by 4 bases and J by 6 bases. CDR3 nucleotide sequence: TGTGCCAGCAGCCCGACAGGGCGTCAGAGCAATGAGCAGTTCTTC. It yields the protein CASSPTGRQSNEQFF.

J is TRBJ1-5 and V is TRBV19, with a weak D call TRBD1 (5 bases). The CDR3 extends over 15 amino acids. Per germline, CDR1 LNHDA and CDR2 SQIVND (reference sequence). With 8 bases removed from V and 4 bases from J, the gap between germline ends came to 18 bases. For the CDR3, the DNA is TGTGCCAGTGTCGGAGGGATAGGGGTAAATCAGCCCCAGCATTTT. It encodes CASVGGIGVNQPQHF.

The V gene is TRBV13, the J gene TRBJ2-7; 7 bases match TRBD1. The CDR3 covers 14 residues. Losses at the gene ends were 5 bases for V and 4 bases for J; bases not matched to a gene: 8. Germline CDR1 is PRHDT and CDR2 is FYEKMQ (reference sequence). CDR3 protein: CASSNGQDLYEQYF. The CDR3 nucleotides read TGTGCCAGCAGCAACGGACAGGATTTGTACGAGCAGTACTTC.

Worth noting for this clone: The same CDR3 also results from other DNA sequences found in this sample. The chain uses TRBV19 and TRBJ2-2; TRBD2 agrees at 10 bases. V was pared by 7 bases and J by 0 bases, with 2 bases of the junction left unmatched. This CDR3 contains 15 residues. CDR1 and CDR2 from the germline V gene are LNHDA and SQIVND (reference sequence). CDR3 coding DNA: TGTGCCAGTAACGGACTAGCGGCGAACACCGGGGAGCTGTTTTTT. Translated, it gives CASNGLAANTGELFF.

This clone has a single count. The gene calls are TRBV4-3 and TRBJ2-7; 9 bases align to TRBD2. V shed 4 bases, J shed 0 bases, and the junction held 7 bases outside the gene matches. Germline CDR1 reads LGHNA; CDR2 reads YSLEER. The CDR3 has 16 residues. The DNA for the CDR3 is TGCGCCAGCAGCCGGGCTAGCGGGGTTAGCTCCTACGAGCAGTACTTC. Translating gives CASSRASGVSSYEQYF.

The V call is TRBV9, the J call TRBJ1-2; D call uncertain. Germline assignment: CDR1 SGDLS and CDR2 YYNGEE. This CDR3 has 13 residues. The ends were cut back, 1 base at V and 2 bases at J, with 6 bases in the middle. CDR3 protein: CASSVTENYGYTF. The CDR3 DNA sequence: TGTGCCAGCAGCGTAACCGAGAACTATGGCTACACCTTC.

This rearrangement joins TRBV30 to TRBJ1-2, with 8 bases matching TRBD1. Germline-derived CDR1 and CDR2 are GTSNPN and SVGIG (reference sequence). The ends lost 3 bases at V and 8 bases at J; junction bases unmatched: 5. This CDR3 spans 12 amino acids. CDR3 DNA sequence: TGTGCCTGGAGCCGACAGGGGATCGGCTACACCTTC. This gives the protein CAWSRQGIGYTF. The entire variable domain, with the rest obtained from reference TRBV30 and TRBJ1-2, is as follows: SQTIHQWPATLVQPVGSPLSLECTVEGTSNPNLYWYRQAAGRGLQLLFYSVGIGQISSEVPQNLSASRPQDRQFILSSKKLLLSDSGFYLCAWSRQGIGYTFGSGTRLTVV.

CDR3 sequence: CASSYGTGGTNEQFF. The CDR3 DNA is TGTGCCAGCAGCTACGGGACAGGGGGAACGAATGAGCAGTTCTTC. The rearrangement joins TRBV7-9 to TRBJ2-1, with 11 bases lining up with TRBD1. Germline assignment: CDR1 SEHNR and CDR2 FQNEAQ (reference sequence). Germline trimming cut 4 bases from V and 7 bases from J; bases unmatched to any gene: 6. The CDR3 consists of 15 residues.

Concerning this clone itself: This same CDR3 is encoded by further DNA sequences in the sample. V gene TRBV6-1 combines with J gene TRBJ1-1, with D perhaps matching TRBD1 (5 bases). V was shortened by 2 bases and J by 2 bases, with 6 bases between the two germline ends. This CDR3 contains 13 residues. CDR1 and CDR2 from the germline V gene are MNHNS and SASEGT. CDR3 loop: CASSEQGNTEAFF. The CDR3 nucleotides are TGTGCCAGCAGTGAACAGGGTAACACTGAAGCTTTCTTT.

The chain links TRBV7-9 to TRBJ1-2, with D tentatively TRBD1 (5 bases). The germline gives CDR1 SEHNR, CDR2 FQNEAQ (reference sequence). The CDR3 covers 15 residues. The V end lost 5 bases, the J end lost 2 bases, and 15 bases lay between the germline ends. The CDR3 DNA reads TGTGCCAGCAGCCCTCAGGGCTCGACAAACTATGGCTACACCTTC. This gives the protein CASSPQGSTNYGYTF.

To note about this clone: At one end, the junction sequence differs from germline, possibly due to a read error. The rearrangement links TRBV7-2 to TRBJ1-6, with TRBD1 matching 10 bases. The CDR3 covers 15 residues. The germline CDR1 and CDR2 sequences are SGHTA and FQGNSA. CDR3 residues: CASRLGTGAGSPLHF. In DNA, the CDR3 is TGTGCCAGCAGATTAGGGACAGGGGCAGGGTCACCCCTCCACTTT.

This chain uses TRBV7-8 with TRBJ2-7; tentatively, D is TRBD1 (6 bases). Germline CDR1 reads SGHVS; CDR2 reads FQNEAQ. The CDR3 runs to 14 residues. V was clipped by 2 bases and J by 4 bases, with 12 bases between them. DNA for the CDR3: TGTGCCAGCAGCTTAAGGGACATAGGTTACGAGCAGTACTTC. Protein product: CASSLRDIGYEQYF.

This clone showed up just once. This chain uses TRBV19 with TRBJ1-1, with 9 bases that match TRBD1. CDR3 length equals 13 residues. Germline CDR1 is LNHDA and CDR2 is SQIVND (reference sequence). Losses at the gene ends were 5 bases for V and 11 bases for J; bases not matched to a gene: 9. CDR3 loop: CASSPSGTGWAFF. In nucleotides, the CDR3 is TGTGCCAGTAGTCCGTCTGGGACAGGGTGGGCTTTCTTT.